These T cell receptor beta chains were read from a single sample in a study of shared clonotypes between healthy human individuals. Using immunoSEQ multiplex PCR, the repertoire was profiled, and TCRdb retains in-frame clones only, with some absent. The sample yields about 960,000 clones, around three quarters seen once. Sequenced material: memory CD4+ T cells sorted from blood. Receptors originate from a man between 18 and 29 years old in good health. CDR3s leave out the opening cysteine and the closing phenylalanine or tryptophan.

j_call v_call cdr3_aa
TRBJ2-5 TRBV2 ASSESEPQWETQY
TRBJ2-7 TRBV5-1 ASSSTSGGAYEQY
TRBJ2-7 TRBV12-5 ASGLRRDAYEQY
TRBJ2-3 TRBV6-5 ASSYGDSGSTQY
TRBJ1-6 TRBV6-6 AHGPGTDNSPLH
TRBJ2-2 TRBV28 ASSSQGVNTGELF
TRBJ2-1 TRBV7-2 ASSLDGQGANEQF
TRBJ2-2 TRBV9 ASSAQLSGTGGTGELF
TRBJ1-6 TRBV7-9 ASSLAQSSYNSPLH
TRBJ1-1 TRBV7-2 ASSSRDRVAAF
TRBJ2-7 TRBV5-4 ASSLGAGVFYEQY
TRBJ1-2 TRBV6-1 ASSVRGDYGYT
TRBJ2-2 TRBV27 ASSSGTSRTGELF
TRBJ2-3 TRBV5-6 ASSSPSTDTQY
TRBJ2-3 TRBV11-2 ASSLLGADTQY
TRBJ1-2 TRBV6-6 ASTDRGANYGYT
TRBJ2-6 TRBV5-1 ASGNSGANVLT
TRBJ2-5 TRBV18 ASSRSGTSGETQY
TRBJ2-3 TRBV6-5 ASSYGGSSDTQY
TRBJ2-5 TRBV30 AWSSQGSGETQY
TRBJ1-3 TRBV9 ASSGTALEGNTIY
TRBJ1-2 TRBV30 AWSGKTGSYGYT
TRBJ2-5 TRBV10-3 AISQREVETQY
TRBJ2-7 TRBV7-2 ASSPGQPSYEQY
TRBJ1-4 TRBV28 ASTRGAGNEKLF
TRBJ2-2 TRBV5-6 ASSFDSGRAIGELF
TRBJ1-4 TRBV4-3 ASSQSGGAPRGNEKLF
TRBJ2-7 TRBV5-1 ASSLEGGGSSEQY
TRBJ1-1 TRBV30 AWSVATRRNLNTEAF
TRBJ2-1 TRBV4-3 ASSQDSASGNEQF
TRBJ2-7 TRBV7-9 ASSINYRDEQY
TRBJ1-2 TRBV4-2 ASSQDIQGAGGYT
TRBJ1-4 TRBV28 ASSWTYLNEKLF
TRBJ2-1 TRBV5-6 ASSRGWVGNEQF
TRBJ1-5 TRBV28 ASSFEIREGYQPQH
TRBJ1-6 TRBV6-1 ASSEAGGFYNSPLH
TRBJ2-5 TRBV5-7 ASSLRLAAQETQY
TRBJ2-7 TRBV5-1 ASSLDGQAVGEQY
TRBJ1-1 TRBV6-5 ASSYLRGNTEAF
TRBJ2-2 TRBV11-3 ASGNGGGSLGTGELF
TRBJ2-5 TRBV7-2 ASSRGLGVETQY
TRBJ2-5 TRBV5-1 ASSLAGGRTKETQY
TRBJ1-2 TRBV11-3 ASSCSRQVKINYGYT
TRBJ2-7 TRBV5-1 ASSLGSSLYEQY
TRBJ2-2 TRBV14 ASSVGFGELF